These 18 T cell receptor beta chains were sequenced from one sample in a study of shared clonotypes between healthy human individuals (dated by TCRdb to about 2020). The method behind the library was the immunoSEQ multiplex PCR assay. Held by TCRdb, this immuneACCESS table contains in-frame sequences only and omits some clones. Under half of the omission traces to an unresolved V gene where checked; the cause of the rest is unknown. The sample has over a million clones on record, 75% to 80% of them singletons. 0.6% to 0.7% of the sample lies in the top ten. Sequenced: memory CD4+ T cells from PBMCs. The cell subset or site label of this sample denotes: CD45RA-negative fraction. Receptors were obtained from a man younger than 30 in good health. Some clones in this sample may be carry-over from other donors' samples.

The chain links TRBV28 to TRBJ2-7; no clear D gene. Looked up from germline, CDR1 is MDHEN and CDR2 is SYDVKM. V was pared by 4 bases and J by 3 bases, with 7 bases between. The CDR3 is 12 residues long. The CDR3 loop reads CASSWLNYEQYF. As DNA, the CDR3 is TGTGCCAGCAGTTGGCTTAACTACGAGCAGTACTTC.

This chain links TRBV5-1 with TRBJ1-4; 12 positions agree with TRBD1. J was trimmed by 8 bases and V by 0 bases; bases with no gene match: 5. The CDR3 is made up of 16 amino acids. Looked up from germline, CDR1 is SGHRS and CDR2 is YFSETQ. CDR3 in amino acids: CASSLGGQGAGEKLFF. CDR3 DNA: TGCGCCAGCAGCTTGGGGGGACAGGGGGCCGGAGAAAAACTGTTTTTT.

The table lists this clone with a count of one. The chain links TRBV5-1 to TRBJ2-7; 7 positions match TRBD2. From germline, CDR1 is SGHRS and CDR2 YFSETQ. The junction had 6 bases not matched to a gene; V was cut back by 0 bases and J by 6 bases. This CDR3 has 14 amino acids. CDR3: CASSLGGRAGEQYF. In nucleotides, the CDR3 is TGCGCCAGCAGCTTGGGAGGGAGGGCCGGCGAGCAGTACTTC.

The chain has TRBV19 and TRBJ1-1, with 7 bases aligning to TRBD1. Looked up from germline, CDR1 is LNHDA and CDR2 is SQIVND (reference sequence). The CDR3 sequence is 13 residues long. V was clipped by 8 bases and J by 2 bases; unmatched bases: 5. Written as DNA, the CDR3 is TGTGCCAGTGGCGACAGGGCTAACACTGAAGCTTTCTTT. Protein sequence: CASGDRANTEAFF. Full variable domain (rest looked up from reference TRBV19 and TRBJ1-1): DGGITQSPKYLFRKEGQNVTLSCEQNLNHDAMYWYRQDPGQGLRLIYYSQIVNDFQKGDIAEGYSVSREKKESFPLTVTSAQKNPTAFYLCASGDRANTEAFFGQGTRLTVV.

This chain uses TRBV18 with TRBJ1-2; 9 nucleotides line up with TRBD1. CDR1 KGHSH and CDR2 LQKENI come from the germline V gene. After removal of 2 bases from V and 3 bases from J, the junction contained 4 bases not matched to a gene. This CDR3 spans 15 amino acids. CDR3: CASSPGTGTDYGYTF. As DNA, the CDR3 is TGTGCCAGCTCACCAGGGACAGGGACTGACTATGGCTACACCTTC. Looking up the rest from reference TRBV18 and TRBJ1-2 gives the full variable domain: NAGVMQNPRHLVRRRGQEARLRCSPMKGHSHVYWYRQLPEEGLKFMVYLQKENIIDESGMPKERFSAEFPKEGPSILRIQQVVRGDSAAYFCASSPGTGTDYGYTFGSGTRLTVV.

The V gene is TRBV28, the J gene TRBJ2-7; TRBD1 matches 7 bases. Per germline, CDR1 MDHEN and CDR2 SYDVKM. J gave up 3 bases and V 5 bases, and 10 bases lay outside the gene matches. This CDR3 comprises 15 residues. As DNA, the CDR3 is TGTGCCAGCAGTCCTCAGGCCAGGGGGATCTACGAGCAGTACTTC. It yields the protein CASSPQARGIYEQYF.

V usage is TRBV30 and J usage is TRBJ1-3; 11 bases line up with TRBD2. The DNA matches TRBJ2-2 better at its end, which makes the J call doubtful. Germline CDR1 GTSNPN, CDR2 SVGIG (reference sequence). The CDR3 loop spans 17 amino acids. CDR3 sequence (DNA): TGTGCCTCAAACCCGACTAGCGGGATGGTTCGCACCGGGGAGCTGTTTTTT. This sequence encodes CASNPTSGMVRTGELFF.

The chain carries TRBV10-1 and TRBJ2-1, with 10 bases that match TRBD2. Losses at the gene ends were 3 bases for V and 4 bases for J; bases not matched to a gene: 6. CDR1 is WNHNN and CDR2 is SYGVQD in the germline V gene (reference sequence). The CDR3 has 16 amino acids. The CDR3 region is CASSDLAGAGYNEQFF. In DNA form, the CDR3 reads TGCGCCAGCAGTGACCTAGCGGGAGCGGGTTACAATGAGCAGTTCTTC.

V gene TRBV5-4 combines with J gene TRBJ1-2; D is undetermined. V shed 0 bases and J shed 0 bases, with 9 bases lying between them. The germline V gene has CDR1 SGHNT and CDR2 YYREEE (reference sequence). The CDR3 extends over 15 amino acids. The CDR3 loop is CASSLVEGSNYGYTF. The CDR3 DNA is TGTGCCAGCAGCTTGGTGGAGGGCTCTAACTATGGCTACACCTTC.

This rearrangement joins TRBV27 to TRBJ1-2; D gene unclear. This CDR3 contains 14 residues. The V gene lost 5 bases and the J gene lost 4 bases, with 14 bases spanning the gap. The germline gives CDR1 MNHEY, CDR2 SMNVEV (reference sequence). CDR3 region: CASSRTANFYGYTF. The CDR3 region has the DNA TGTGCCAGCAGTCGAACGGCCAACTTCTATGGCTACACCTTC.

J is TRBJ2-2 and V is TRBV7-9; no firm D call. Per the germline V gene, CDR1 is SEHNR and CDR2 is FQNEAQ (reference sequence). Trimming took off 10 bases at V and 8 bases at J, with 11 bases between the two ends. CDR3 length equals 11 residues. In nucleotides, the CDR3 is TGTGCCACCAGAAAGGAGGGGGAGCTGTTTTTT. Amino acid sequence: CATRKEGELFF.

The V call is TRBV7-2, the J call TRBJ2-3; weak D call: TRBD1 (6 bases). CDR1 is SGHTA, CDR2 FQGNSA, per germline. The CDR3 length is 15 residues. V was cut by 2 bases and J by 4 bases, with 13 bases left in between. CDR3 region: CASSLNRQAPDTQYF. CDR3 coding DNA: TGTGCCAGCAGCTTAAATCGACAGGCCCCAGATACGCAGTATTTT.

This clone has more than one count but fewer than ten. This chain's CDR3 is CAHRQGGGYTF. CDR3 nucleotides: TGTGCCCACCGGCAGGGTGGTGGCTACACCTTC. The J gene is TRBJ1-2, the V gene TRBV6-7, with D perhaps TRBD1 (5 bases). TRBV6-7 is an open reading frame, and its role is uncertain. Trimming left V 11 bases short and J 7 bases short, with 14 bases between. The CDR3 has 11 residues.

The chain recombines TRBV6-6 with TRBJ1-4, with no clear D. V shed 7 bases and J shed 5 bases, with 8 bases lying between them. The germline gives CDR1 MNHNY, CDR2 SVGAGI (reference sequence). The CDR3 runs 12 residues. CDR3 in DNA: TGTGCCAGCAACCAAGGGAATGAAAAACTGTTTTTT. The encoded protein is CASNQGNEKLFF.

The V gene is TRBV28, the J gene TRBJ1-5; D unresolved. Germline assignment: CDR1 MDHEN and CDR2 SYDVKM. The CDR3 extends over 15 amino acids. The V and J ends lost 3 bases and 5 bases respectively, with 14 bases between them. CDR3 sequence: CASSLPQNRDQPQHF. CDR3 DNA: TGTGCCAGCAGTTTGCCGCAGAATCGGGATCAGCCCCAGCATTTT. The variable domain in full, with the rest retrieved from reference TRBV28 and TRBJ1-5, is DVKVTQSSRYLVKRTGEKVFLECVQDMDHENMFWYRQDPGLGLRLIYFSYDVKMKEKGDIPEGYSVSREKKERFSLILESASTNQTSMYLCASSLPQNRDQPQHFGDGTRLSIL.

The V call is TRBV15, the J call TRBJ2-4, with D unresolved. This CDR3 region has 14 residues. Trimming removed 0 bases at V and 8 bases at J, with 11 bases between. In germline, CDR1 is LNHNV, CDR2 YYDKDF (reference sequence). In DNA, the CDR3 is TGTGCCACCAGCAGAGATAACCCTCAGGACATTCAGTACTTC. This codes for CATSRDNPQDIQYF. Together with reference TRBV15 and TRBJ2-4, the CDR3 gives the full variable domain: DAMVIQNPRYQVTQFGKPVTLSCSQTLNHNVMYWYQQKSSQAPKLLFHYYDKDFNNEADTPDNFQSRRPNTSFCFLDIRSPGLGDTAMYLCATSRDNPQDIQYFGAGTRLSVL.

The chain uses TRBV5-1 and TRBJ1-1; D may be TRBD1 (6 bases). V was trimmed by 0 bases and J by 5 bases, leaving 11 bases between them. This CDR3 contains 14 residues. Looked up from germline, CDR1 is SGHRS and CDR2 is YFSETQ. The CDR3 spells CASSLASGATEAFF. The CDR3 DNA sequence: TGCGCCAGCAGCTTGGCCTCAGGGGCTACTGAAGCTTTCTTT.

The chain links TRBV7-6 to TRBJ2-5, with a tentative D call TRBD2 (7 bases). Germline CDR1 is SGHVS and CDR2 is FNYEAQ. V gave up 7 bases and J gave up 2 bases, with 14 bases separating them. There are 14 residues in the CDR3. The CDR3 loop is CASTPGEGQETQYF. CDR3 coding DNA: TGTGCCAGCACCCCAGGGGAGGGACAAGAGACCCAGTACTTC.